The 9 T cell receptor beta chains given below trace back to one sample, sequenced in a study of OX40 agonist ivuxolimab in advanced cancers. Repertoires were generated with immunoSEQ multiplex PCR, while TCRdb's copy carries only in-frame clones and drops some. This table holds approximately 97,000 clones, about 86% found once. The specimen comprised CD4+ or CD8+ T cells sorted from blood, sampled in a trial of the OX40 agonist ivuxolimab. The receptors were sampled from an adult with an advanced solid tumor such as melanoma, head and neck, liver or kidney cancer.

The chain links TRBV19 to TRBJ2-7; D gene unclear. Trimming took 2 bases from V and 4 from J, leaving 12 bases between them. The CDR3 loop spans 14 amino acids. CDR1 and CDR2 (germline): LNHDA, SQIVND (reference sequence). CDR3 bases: TGTGCCAGTAGTATAACGGGTGGATCTTACGAGCAGTACTTC. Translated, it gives CASSITGGSYEQYF.

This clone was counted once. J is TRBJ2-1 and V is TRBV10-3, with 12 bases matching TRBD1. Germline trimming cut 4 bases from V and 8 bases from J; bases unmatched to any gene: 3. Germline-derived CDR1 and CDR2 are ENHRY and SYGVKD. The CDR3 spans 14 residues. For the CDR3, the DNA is TGTGCCATCAGTGCGGGACAGGGGGCAGATGAGCAGTTCTTC. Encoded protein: CAISAGQGADEQFF.

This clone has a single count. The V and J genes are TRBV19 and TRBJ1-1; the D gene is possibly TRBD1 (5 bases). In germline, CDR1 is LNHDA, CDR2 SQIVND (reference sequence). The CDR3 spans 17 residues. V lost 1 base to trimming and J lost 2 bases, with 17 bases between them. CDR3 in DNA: TGTGCCAGTAGTATAGGGGACGCCTTAGGAGTCAACACTGAAGCTTTCTTT. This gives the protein CASSIGDALGVNTEAFF.

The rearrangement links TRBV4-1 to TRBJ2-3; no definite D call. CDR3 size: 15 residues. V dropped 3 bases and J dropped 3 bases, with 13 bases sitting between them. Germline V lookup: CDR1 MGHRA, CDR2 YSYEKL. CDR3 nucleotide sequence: TGCGCCAGCAGCCATGAAACCTGGAGAACAGATACGCAGTATTTT. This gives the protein CASSHETWRTDTQYF.

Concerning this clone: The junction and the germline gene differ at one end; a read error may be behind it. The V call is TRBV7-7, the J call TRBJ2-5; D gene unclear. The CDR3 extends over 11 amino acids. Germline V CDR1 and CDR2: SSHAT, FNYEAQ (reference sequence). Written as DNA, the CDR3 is TGTGCTAGCAGCTTTTCTAAGACCCAGTACTTC. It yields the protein CASSFSKTQYF. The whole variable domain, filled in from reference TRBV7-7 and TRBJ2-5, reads GAGVSQSPRYKVTKRGQDVTLRCDPISSHATLYWYQQALGQGPEFLTYFNYEAQPDKSGLPSDRFSAERPEGSISTLTIQRTEQRDSAMYRCASSFSKTQYFGPGTRLLVL.

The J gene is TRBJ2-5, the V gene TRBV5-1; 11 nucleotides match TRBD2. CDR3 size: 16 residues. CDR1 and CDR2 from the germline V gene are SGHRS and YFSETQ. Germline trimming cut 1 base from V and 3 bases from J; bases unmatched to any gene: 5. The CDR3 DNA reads TGCGCCAGCAGCTTGCGTAGCGGGGGGGCCGAAGAGACCCAGTACTTC. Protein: CASSLRSGGAEETQYF.

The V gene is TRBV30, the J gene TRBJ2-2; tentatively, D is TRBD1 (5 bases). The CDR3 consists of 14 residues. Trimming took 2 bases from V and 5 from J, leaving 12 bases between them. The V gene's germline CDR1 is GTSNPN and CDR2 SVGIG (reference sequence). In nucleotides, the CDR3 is TGTGCCTGGAGTCCTGGACACGCGACCGGGGAGCTGTTTTTT. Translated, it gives CAWSPGHATGELFF. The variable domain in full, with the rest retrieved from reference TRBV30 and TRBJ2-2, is SQTIHQWPATLVQPVGSPLSLECTVEGTSNPNLYWYRQAAGRGLQLLFYSVGIGQISSEVPQNLSASRPQDRQFILSSKKLLLSDSGFYLCAWSPGHATGELFFGEGSRLTVL.

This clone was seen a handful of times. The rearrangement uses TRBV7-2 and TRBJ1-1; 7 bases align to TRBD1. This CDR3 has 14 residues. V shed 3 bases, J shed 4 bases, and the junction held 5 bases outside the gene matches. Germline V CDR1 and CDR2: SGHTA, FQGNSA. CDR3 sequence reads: CASSFDRVSTEAFF. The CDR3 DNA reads TGTGCCAGCAGCTTTGACAGGGTGAGCACTGAAGCTTTCTTT.

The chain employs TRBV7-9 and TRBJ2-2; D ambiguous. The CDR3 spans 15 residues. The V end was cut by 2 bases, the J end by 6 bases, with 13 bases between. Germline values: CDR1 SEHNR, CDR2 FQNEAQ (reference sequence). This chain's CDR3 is CASSLNLQLAGELFF. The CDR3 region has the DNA TGTGCCAGCAGCTTAAACTTACAGTTGGCCGGGGAGCTGTTTTTT.